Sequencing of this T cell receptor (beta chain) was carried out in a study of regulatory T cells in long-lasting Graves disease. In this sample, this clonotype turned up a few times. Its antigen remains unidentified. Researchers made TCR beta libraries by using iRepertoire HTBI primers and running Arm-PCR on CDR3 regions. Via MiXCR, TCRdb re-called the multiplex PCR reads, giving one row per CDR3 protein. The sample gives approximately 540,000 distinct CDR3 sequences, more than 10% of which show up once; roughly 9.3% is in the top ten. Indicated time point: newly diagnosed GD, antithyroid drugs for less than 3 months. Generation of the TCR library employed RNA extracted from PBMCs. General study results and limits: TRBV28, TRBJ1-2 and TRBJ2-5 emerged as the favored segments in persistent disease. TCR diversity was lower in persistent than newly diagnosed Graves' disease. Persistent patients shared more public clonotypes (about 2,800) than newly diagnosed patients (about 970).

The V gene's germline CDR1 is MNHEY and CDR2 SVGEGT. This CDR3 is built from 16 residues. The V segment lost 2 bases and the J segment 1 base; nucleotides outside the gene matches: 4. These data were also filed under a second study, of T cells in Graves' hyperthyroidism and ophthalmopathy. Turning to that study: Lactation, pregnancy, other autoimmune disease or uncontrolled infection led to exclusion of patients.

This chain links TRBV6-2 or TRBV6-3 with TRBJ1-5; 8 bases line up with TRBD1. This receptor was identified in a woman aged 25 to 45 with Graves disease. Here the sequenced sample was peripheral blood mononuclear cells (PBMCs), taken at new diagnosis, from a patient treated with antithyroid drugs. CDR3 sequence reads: CASSYIGQGSNQPQHF. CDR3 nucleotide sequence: TGTGCCAGCAGTTACATAGGACAGGGAAGCAATCAGCCCCAGCATTTT.